This TCR beta chain was sequenced during a study of identical twins. Study-wide findings and caveats: Out-of-frame alpha sequences shared between twins exhibited an excess of low generation probability. In drawing conclusions, the study used cross-sectional statistical analysis and did not follow the same donors.

Germline assignment: CDR1 ENHRY and CDR2 SYGVKD. Between the trimmed V and J ends, which lost 0 bases and 5 bases, there was a span of 13 bases. This CDR3 comprises 15 residues. TCRdb analysed the 5' RACE reads with MiXCR anew, one entry per CDR3 protein. The sample includes under 800,000 distinct CDR3 sequences, around 21% of them seen just once. Worth noting for this clonotype: Its matching antigen is unknown.

Healthy Caucasians made up all donors. These data are also associated with another study on T cells expressing NK-cell markers.

The V call is TRBV10-3, the J call TRBJ2-5; D may be TRBD1 or TRBD2 (5 bases each). Source material: PBMCs. The TCR comes from a woman aged 18-30 years in good health. The CDR3 protein is CAISESGGEGETQYF. CDR3 coding DNA: TGTGCCATCAGTGAGTCGGGCGGAGAGGGGGAGACCCAGTACTTC.